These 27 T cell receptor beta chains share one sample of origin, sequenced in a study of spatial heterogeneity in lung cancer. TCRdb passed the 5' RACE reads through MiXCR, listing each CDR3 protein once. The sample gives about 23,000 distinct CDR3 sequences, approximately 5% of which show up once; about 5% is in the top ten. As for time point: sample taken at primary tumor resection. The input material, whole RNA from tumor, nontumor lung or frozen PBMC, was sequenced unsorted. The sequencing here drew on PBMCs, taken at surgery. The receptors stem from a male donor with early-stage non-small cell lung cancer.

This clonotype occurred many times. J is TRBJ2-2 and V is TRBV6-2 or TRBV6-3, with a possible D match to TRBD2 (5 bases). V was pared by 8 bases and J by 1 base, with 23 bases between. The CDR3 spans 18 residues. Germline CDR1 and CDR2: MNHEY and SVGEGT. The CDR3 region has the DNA TGTGCCAGCCCAACCCCCCCAACTAGGGCTGAGAACACCGGGGAGCTGTTTTTT. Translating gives CASPTPPTRAENTGELFF.

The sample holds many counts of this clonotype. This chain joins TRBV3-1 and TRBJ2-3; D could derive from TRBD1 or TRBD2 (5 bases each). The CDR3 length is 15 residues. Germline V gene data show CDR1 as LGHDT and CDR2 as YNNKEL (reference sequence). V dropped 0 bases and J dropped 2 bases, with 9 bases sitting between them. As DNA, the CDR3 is TGTGCCAGCAGCCAAGATTTTGGGACCACAGATACGCAGTATTTT. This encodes CASSQDFGTTDTQYF.

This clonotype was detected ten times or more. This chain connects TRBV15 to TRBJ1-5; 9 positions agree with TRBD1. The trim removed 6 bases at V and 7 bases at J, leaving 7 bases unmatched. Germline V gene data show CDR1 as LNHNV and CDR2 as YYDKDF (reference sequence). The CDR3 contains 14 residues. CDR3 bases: TGTGCCACCAGTTCACAGGGGGCGAGGCAGCCCCAGCATTTT. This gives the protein CATSSQGARQPQHF.

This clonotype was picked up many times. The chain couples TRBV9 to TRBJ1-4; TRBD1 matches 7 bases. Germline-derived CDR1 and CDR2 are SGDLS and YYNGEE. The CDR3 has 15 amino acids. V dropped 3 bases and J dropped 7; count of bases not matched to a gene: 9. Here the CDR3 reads CASSEEGAPSEKLFF. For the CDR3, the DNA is TGTGCCAGCAGCGAAGAGGGGGCGCCGAGTGAAAAACTGTTTTTT.

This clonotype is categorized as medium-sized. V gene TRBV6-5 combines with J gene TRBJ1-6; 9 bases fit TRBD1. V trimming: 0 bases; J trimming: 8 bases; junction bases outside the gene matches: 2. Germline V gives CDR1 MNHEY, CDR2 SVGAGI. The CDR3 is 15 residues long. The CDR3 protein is CASSYSRTGDSPLHF. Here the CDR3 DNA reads TGTGCCAGCAGTTACTCAAGGACAGGGGATTCACCCCTCCACTTT.

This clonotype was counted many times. The CDR3 sequence: CATSRGGIDTQYF. The CDR3 nucleotides read TGTGCTACGTCCCGGGGTGGGATCGATACGCAGTATTTT. The chain links TRBV3-1 to TRBJ2-3; D might be TRBD2 (5 bases). Germline CDR1 and CDR2: LGHDT and YNNKEL (reference sequence). The length of the CDR3 is 13 residues.

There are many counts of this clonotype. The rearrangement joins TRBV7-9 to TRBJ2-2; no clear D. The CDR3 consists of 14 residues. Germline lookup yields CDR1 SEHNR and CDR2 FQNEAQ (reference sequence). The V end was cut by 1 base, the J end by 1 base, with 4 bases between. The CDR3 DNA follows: TGTGCCAGCAGCTTAGATGTGAACACCGGGGAGCTGTTTTTT. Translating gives CASSLDVNTGELFF.

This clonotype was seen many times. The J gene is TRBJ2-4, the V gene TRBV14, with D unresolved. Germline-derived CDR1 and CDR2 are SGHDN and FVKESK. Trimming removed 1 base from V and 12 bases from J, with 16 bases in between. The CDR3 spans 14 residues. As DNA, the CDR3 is TGTGCCAGCAGCCAAGGTTTCCCCCCAAGGCCTCAGTACTTC. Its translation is CASSQGFPPRPQYF.

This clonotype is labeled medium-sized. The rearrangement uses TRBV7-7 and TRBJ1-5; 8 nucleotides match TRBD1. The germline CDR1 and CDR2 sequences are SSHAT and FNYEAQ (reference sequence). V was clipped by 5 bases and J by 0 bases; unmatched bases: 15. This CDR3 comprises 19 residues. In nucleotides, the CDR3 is TGTGCCAGCAGCCCCAAGACAGGGGCGACCATGTATAGCAATCAGCCCCAGCATTTT. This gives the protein CASSPKTGATMYSNQPQHF.

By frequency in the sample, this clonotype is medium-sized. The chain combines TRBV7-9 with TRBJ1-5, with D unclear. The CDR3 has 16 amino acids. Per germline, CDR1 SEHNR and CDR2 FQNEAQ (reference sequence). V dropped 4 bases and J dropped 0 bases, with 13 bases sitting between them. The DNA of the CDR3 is TGTGCCAGCAGCTCGGAGCAGCATCATAGCAATCAGCCCCAGCATTTT. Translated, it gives CASSSEQHHSNQPQHF. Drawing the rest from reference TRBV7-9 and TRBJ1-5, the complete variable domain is DTGVSQNPRHKITKRGQNVTFRCDPISEHNRLYWYRQTLGQGPEFLTYFQNEAQLEKSRLLSDRFSAERPKGSFSTLEIQRTEQGDSAMYLCASSSEQHHSNQPQHFGDGTRLSIL.

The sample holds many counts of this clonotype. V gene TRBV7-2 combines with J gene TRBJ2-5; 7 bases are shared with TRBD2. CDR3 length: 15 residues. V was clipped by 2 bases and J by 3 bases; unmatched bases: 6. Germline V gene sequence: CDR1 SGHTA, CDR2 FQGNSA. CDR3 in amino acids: CASSLMSGAEETQYF. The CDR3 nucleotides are TGTGCCAGCAGCTTAATGAGCGGGGCCGAAGAGACCCAGTACTTC.

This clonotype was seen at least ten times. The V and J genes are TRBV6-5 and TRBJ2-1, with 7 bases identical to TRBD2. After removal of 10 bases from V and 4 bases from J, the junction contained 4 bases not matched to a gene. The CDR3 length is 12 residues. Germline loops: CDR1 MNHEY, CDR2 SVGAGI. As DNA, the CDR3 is TGTGCCACAACCGGGAGGTACAATGAGCAGTTCTTC. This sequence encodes CATTGRYNEQFF.

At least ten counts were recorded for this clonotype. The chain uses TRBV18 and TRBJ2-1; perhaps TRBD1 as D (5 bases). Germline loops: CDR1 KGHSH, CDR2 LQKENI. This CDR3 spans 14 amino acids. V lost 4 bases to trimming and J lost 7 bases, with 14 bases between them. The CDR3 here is CASSQGASGNEQFF. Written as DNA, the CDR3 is TGTGCCAGCTCACAAGGGGCGAGTGGGAATGAGCAGTTCTTC.

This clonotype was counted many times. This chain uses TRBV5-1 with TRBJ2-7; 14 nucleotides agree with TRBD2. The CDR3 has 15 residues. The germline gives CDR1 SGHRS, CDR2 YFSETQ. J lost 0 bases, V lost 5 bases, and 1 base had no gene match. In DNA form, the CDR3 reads TGCGCCAGCAGGGGGACTAGCGGGAGCTCCTACGAGCAGTACTTC. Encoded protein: CASRGTSGSSYEQYF. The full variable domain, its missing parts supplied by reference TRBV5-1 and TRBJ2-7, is KAGVTQTPRYLIKTRGQQVTLSCSPISGHRSVSWYQQTPGQGLQFLFEYFSETQRNKGNFPGRFSGRQFSNSRSEMNVSTLELGDSALYLCASRGTSGSSYEQYFGPGTRLTVT.

CDR3 protein: CASSLAVGAGPQETQYF. DNA of the CDR3: TGTGCCAGCAGCTTGGCCGTGGGAGCGGGCCCTCAAGAGACCCAGTACTTC. V is TRBV5-5 and J is TRBJ2-5; tentatively, D is TRBD2 (6 bases). V dropped 0 bases and J dropped 2 bases, with 17 bases sitting between them. Germline CDR1 reads SGHKS; CDR2 reads YYEKEE (reference sequence). The CDR3 is 17 residues long.

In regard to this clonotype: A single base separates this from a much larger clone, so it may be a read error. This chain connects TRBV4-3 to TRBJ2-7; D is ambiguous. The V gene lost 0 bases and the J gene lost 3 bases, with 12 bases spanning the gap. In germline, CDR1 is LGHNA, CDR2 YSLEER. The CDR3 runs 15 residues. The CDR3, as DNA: TGCGCCAGCAGCCAAGAGGAGCAGGCCATCTACGAGCAGTACTTC. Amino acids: CASSQEEQAIYEQYF.

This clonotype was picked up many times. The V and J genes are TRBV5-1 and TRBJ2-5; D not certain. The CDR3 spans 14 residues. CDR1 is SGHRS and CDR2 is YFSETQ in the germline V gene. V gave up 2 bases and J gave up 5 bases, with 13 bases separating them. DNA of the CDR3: TGCGCCAGCAGCTTCTTATTCCAGCAGGAGACCCAGTACTTC. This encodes CASSFLFQQETQYF.

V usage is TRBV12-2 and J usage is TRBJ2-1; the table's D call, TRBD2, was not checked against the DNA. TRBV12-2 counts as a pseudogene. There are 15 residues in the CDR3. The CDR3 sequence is CASRSPLAGGPEQFF. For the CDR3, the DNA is TGTGCAAGTCGCTCCCCACTAGCGGGAGGTCCTGAGCAGTTCTTC.

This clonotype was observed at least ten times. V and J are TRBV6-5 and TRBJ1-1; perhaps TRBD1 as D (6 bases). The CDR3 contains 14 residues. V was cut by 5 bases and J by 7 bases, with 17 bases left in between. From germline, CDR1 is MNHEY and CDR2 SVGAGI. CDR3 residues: CASSRLTVQGEAFF. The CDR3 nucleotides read TGTGCCAGCAGTCGACTGACAGTACAGGGTGAAGCTTTCTTT.

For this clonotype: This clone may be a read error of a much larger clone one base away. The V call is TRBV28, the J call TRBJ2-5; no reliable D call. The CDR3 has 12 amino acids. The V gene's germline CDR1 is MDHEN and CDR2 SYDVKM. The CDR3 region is CASRRVQETPYF. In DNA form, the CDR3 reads TGTGCCAGCAGAAGGGTACAAGAGACCCCGTACTTC.

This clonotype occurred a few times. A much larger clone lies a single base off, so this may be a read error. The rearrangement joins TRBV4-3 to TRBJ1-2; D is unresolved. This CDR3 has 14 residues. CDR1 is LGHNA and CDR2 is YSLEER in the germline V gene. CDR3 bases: TGCGCCAACAGCCAAGACCCTTCGAACTATGGCTACACCTTC. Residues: CANSQDPSNYGYTF.

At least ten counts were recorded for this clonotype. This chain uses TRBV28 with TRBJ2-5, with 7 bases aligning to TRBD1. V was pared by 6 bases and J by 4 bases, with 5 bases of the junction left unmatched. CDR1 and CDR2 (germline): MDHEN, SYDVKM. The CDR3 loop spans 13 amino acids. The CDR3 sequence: CASRAGGLETQYF. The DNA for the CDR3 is TGTGCCAGCAGGGCAGGGGGATTAGAGACCCAGTACTTC. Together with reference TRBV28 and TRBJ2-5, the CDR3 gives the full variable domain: DVKVTQSSRYLVKRTGEKVFLECVQDMDHENMFWYRQDPGLGLRLIYFSYDVKMKEKGDIPEGYSVSREKKERFSLILESASTNQTSMYLCASRAGGLETQYFGPGTRLLVL.

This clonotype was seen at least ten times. Here the CDR3 reads CARRDTHPNTGELFF. CDR3 bases: TGTGCCCGAAGGGATACCCATCCTAACACCGGGGAGCTGTTTTTT. The chain carries TRBV30 and TRBJ2-2; D unclear. V lost 8 bases, J lost 2 bases, and 18 bases lay in between. CDR1 is GTSNPN and CDR2 is SVGIG in the germline V gene (reference sequence). The CDR3 spans 15 residues.

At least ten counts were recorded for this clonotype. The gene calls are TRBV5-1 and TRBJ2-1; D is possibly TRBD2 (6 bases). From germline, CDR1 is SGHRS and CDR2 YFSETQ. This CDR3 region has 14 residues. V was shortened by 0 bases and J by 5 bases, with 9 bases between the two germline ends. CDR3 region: CASSLVTSHNEQFF. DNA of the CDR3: TGCGCCAGCAGCTTGGTAACTAGCCACAATGAGCAGTTCTTC. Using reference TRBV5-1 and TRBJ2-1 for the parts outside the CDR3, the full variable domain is KAGVTQTPRYLIKTRGQQVTLSCSPISGHRSVSWYQQTPGQGLQFLFEYFSETQRNKGNFPGRFSGRQFSNSRSEMNVSTLELGDSALYLCASSLVTSHNEQFFGPGTRLTVL.

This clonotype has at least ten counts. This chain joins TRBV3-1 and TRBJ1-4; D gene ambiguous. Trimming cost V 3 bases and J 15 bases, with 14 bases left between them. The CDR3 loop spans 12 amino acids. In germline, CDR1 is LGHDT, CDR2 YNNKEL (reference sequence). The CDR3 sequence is CASSHQRSGVFF. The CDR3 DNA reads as TGTGCCAGCAGCCACCAACGTAGTGGGGTGTTTTTT.

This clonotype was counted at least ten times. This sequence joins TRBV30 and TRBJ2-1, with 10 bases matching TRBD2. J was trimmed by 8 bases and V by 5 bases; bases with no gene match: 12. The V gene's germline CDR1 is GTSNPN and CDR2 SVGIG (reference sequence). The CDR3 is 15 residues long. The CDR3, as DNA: TGTGCCTGGGGTCGGGTAGCGGGAGGTGGCGATGAGCAGTTCTTC. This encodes CAWGRVAGGGDEQFF.

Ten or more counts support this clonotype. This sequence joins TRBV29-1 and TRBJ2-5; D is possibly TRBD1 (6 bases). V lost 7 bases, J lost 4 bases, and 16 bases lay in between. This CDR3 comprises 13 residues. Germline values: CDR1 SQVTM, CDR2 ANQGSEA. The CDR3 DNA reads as TGCAGCGGGACGGACAGAGTGATAGAGACCCAGTACTTC. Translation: CSGTDRVIETQYF.